This entry lists 24 T cell receptor beta chains sequenced from one sample in a study of T cells in localized non-small cell lung cancer. Some clones are missing from TCRdb's copy, which holds only in-frame ones; the method was immunoSEQ multiplex PCR. This table has about 26,000 clones, approximately 90% appearing once. The input for sequencing was peripheral blood, taken before any cancer treatment. These receptor sequences come from a female donor over 55 with stage II squamous cell lung carcinoma.

V and J are TRBV14 and TRBJ2-7; tentative D call: TRBD2 (6 bases). Germline V gives CDR1 SGHDN, CDR2 FVKESK. The CDR3 sequence is 15 residues long. V lost 4 bases and J lost 7, with 20 bases in between. The CDR3 DNA reads TGTGCCAGCAGCCCGGGGAGGCAGGGCAAAAGGGAGCAGTACTTC. Its translation: CASSPGRQGKREQYF.

The chain recombines TRBV11-3 with TRBJ2-1; 10 positions match TRBD2. Trimming at V came to 4 bases and at J to 4 bases, leaving 4 bases not matched to a gene. The CDR3 consists of 15 residues. The V gene's germline CDR1 is SGHNT and CDR2 YENEEA. CDR3: CASSSSGGAYNEQFF. The CDR3 region has the DNA TGTGCCAGCAGCTCGAGCGGGGGGGCTTACAATGAGCAGTTCTTC. The variable domain in full, completed from reference TRBV11-3 and TRBJ2-1, reads EAGVVQSPRYKIIEKKQPVAFWCNPISGHNTLYWYLQNLGQGPELLIRYENEEAVDDSQLPKDRFSAERLKGVDSTLKIQPAELGDSAVYLCASSSSGGAYNEQFFGPGTRLTVL.

The chain links TRBV15 to TRBJ2-1; 15 bases agree with TRBD2. Germline V gene data show CDR1 as LNHNV and CDR2 as YYDKDF (reference sequence). This CDR3 has 16 residues. Germline trimming cut 0 bases from V and 9 bases from J; bases unmatched to any gene: 3. The CDR3 spells CATSREGLAGGLEQFF. In DNA form, the CDR3 reads TGTGCCACCAGCAGAGAGGGACTAGCGGGAGGTCTTGAGCAGTTCTTC.

V and J are TRBV18 and TRBJ2-7; D is undetermined. Trimming pared 0 bases from V and 5 bases from J, leaving 11 bases between. The CDR3 runs to 14 residues. Per the germline V gene, CDR1 is KGHSH and CDR2 is LQKENI. The CDR3: CASSPPWPTHEQYF. The CDR3 bases are TGTGCCAGCTCACCACCGTGGCCGACCCACGAGCAGTACTTC.

This clone has a single count. The chain carries TRBV30 and TRBJ2-1; the D gene could be TRBD1 or TRBD2 (6 bases each). There are 13 residues in the CDR3. CDR1 and CDR2 from the germline V gene are GTSNPN and SVGIG (reference sequence). Between the trimmed V and J ends, which lost 0 bases and 9 bases, there was a span of 12 bases. This chain's CDR3 is CAWSVLEGGEQFF. The CDR3 DNA sequence: TGTGCCTGGAGTGTACTTGAGGGGGGTGAGCAGTTCTTC.

The chain joins TRBV9 to TRBJ1-6; D may be TRBD1 (5 bases). Trimming shortened V by 4 bases and J by 7 bases, and 15 bases separated the two germline ends. The CDR3 has 15 residues. Germline lookup yields CDR1 SGDLS and CDR2 YYNGEE. This CDR3 is CASSTQGSFNSPLHF. CDR3 DNA: TGTGCCAGCAGCACTCAGGGTTCTTTCAATTCACCCCTCCACTTT.

V usage is TRBV30 and J usage is TRBJ1-2, with 8 bases that match TRBD1. Germline V lookup: CDR1 GTSNPN, CDR2 SVGIG (reference sequence). V gave up 4 bases and J gave up 8 bases; unmatched junction bases: 9. The CDR3 has 13 amino acids. This chain's CDR3 is CAWIGQGVIGYTF. The CDR3 bases are TGTGCCTGGATTGGACAGGGAGTCATCGGCTACACCTTC.

This chain connects TRBV5-1 to TRBJ1-4; maybe TRBD1 (6 bases). Germline assignment: CDR1 SGHRS and CDR2 YFSETQ. The V gene lost 0 bases and the J gene lost 8 bases, with 11 bases spanning the gap. The CDR3 runs 14 residues. The CDR3 loop reads CASSLERGAEKLFF. CDR3 bases: TGCGCCAGCAGCTTGGAGCGGGGGGCGGAAAAACTGTTTTTT.

This clone occurred once. The chain joins TRBV18 to TRBJ1-1; D is perhaps TRBD1 (5 bases). Trimming pared 6 bases from V and 2 bases from J, leaving 13 bases between. The germline CDR1 and CDR2 sequences are KGHSH and LQKENI. This CDR3 contains 14 residues. CDR3 residues: CASSSVRDNTEAFF. In nucleotides, the CDR3 is TGTGCCAGCTCTAGCGTAAGGGACAACACTGAAGCTTTCTTT.

The rearrangement joins TRBV27 to TRBJ1-2; D may be TRBD1 (6 bases). Germline CDR1 is MNHEY and CDR2 is SMNVEV (reference sequence). V was clipped by 8 bases and J by 4 bases, with 17 bases between them. The CDR3 totals 14 residues. CDR3 nucleotide sequence: TGTGCCAGCGGTACGATCAGGGGTGGCTATGGCTACACCTTC. Protein: CASGTIRGGYGYTF.

The chain is built from TRBV7-2 and TRBJ2-2; possible D gene TRBD2, 6 bases. V was trimmed by 1 base and J by 1 base, leaving 16 bases between them. The CDR3 has 18 amino acids. CDR1 and CDR2 (germline): SGHTA, FQGNSA. The CDR3 DNA is TGTGCCAGCAGCTTAGGCGCTTTAGCGGCAATGAACACCGGGGAGCTGTTTTTT. Protein sequence: CASSLGALAAMNTGELFF.

The chain recombines TRBV9 with TRBJ2-7; 13 bases match TRBD2. Germline CDR1 SGDLS, CDR2 YYNGEE. With V trimmed by 0 bases and J by 4 bases, 7 bases remained unmatched. This CDR3 spans 17 amino acids. CDR3 region: CASSVGGTSGMVYEQYF. DNA of the CDR3: TGTGCCAGCAGCGTAGGGGGGACTAGCGGGATGGTGTACGAGCAGTACTTC.

The CDR3 coding sequence is TGTGCCAGCAGCTTAAGACAGGGTCCTACTAACTATGGCTACACCTTC. Translating it yields CASSLRQGPTNYGYTF. This chain links TRBV5-4 with TRBJ1-2, with 7 bases that match TRBD1. The ends lost 2 bases at V and 0 bases at J; junction bases unmatched: 7. Germline CDR1 and CDR2: SGHNT and YYREEE (reference sequence). This CDR3 has 16 amino acids.

This clone was seen once. The V call is TRBV11-3, the J call TRBJ2-1; 7 positions agree with TRBD1. The CDR3 runs 15 residues. Trimming at V came to 5 bases and at J to 5 bases, leaving 9 bases not matched to a gene. Germline values: CDR1 SGHNT, CDR2 YENEEA. CDR3 DNA: TGTGCCAGCAGCCCCCGGACAGGACCGCACAATGAGCAGTTCTTC. Protein product: CASSPRTGPHNEQFF. The full variable domain, completed using reference TRBV11-3 and TRBJ2-1, is EAGVVQSPRYKIIEKKQPVAFWCNPISGHNTLYWYLQNLGQGPELLIRYENEEAVDDSQLPKDRFSAERLKGVDSTLKIQPAELGDSAVYLCASSPRTGPHNEQFFGPGTRLTVL.

This chain links TRBV2 with TRBJ2-7; no clear D. V shed 3 bases and J shed 4 bases, with 10 bases lying between them. This CDR3 spans 13 amino acids. CDR1 is SNHLY, CDR2 FYNNEI, per germline. As DNA, the CDR3 is TGTGCCAGCAGTGACTCTATCTGGTACGAGCAGTACTTC. This codes for CASSDSIWYEQYF.

This clone came up once. The V gene is TRBV27, the J gene TRBJ1-4; 7 positions match TRBD1. This CDR3 is 17 amino acids long. The V and J ends lost 3 bases and 1 base, in that order; junction bases with no gene match: 8. Germline V gene data show CDR1 as MNHEY and CDR2 as SMNVEV (reference sequence). The CDR3 DNA sequence: TGTGCCAGCAGTTTCGGACAGGCTGGGGGAACTAATGAAAAACTGTTTTTT. It yields the protein CASSFGQAGGTNEKLFF.

V usage is TRBV7-2 and J usage is TRBJ1-5; D gene unclear. V lost 4 bases and J 0 bases, leaving 7 bases between the germline ends. Per germline, CDR1 SGHTA and CDR2 FQGNSA. This CDR3 region has 14 residues. The CDR3 loop is CASSSGLSNQPQHF. As DNA, the CDR3 is TGTGCCAGCAGCTCGGGCCTTAGCAATCAGCCCCAGCATTTT.

The chain couples TRBV10-3 to TRBJ2-3; D may be TRBD1 or TRBD2 (5 bases each). The germline gives CDR1 ENHRY, CDR2 SYGVKD. CDR3 size: 13 residues. V was trimmed by 8 bases and J by 5 bases, leaving 14 bases between them. CDR3 amino acids: CAICQGEGDTQYF. The CDR3 DNA follows: TGTGCCATCTGCCAGGGCGAGGGAGATACGCAGTATTTT.

The CDR3 region is CASSRYASNQPQHF. CDR3 nucleotides: TGTGCCAGCAGCCGGTATGCTAGCAATCAGCCCCAGCATTTT. The V call is TRBV7-2, the J call TRBJ1-5, with D unclear. Germline CDR1 reads SGHTA; CDR2 reads FQGNSA. Trimming left V 5 bases short and J 0 bases short, with 8 bases between. The CDR3 spans 14 residues.

The CDR3 DNA reads TGTGCCAGCAGTGCGGGTCAGCTCAAAAACATTCAGTACTTC. It is translated as CASSAGQLKNIQYF. This chain uses TRBV2 with TRBJ2-4, with D uncertain. CDR3 length: 14 amino acids. Trimming pared 4 bases from V and 3 bases from J, leaving 10 bases between. CDR1 is SNHLY and CDR2 is FYNNEI in the germline V gene.

As for this clone: A junction end diverges from the germline sequence, so it may reflect a read error. The chain joins TRBV7-2 to TRBJ1-1; D unclear. CDR3 length equals 12 residues. Germline assignment: CDR1 SGHTA and CDR2 FQGNSA. The CDR3 DNA reads TGTGCCAGCAGCTTAGCGAACAGTGAAGCTTTCTTT. It is translated as CASSLANSEAFF.

This clone was detected a few times. The chain couples TRBV7-3 to TRBJ2-2; unclear D gene. The CDR3 extends over 13 amino acids. With 3 bases removed from V and 2 bases from J, the gap between germline ends came to 4 bases. Germline V gene data show CDR1 as SGHTA and CDR2 as FQGTGA. CDR3 nucleotides: TGTGCCAGCAGCTTCAAAAACACCGGGGAGCTGTTTTTT. Translating it yields CASSFKNTGELFF.

The rearrangement joins TRBV10-1 to TRBJ2-5; D gene unclear. V was pared by 5 bases and J by 1 base, with 14 bases between. The CDR3 has 15 amino acids. CDR1 is WNHNN and CDR2 is SYGVQD in the germline V gene (reference sequence). The CDR3 sequence: CASSWTMIIQETQYF. The CDR3, as DNA: TGCGCCAGCAGTTGGACGATGATCATCCAAGAGACCCAGTACTTC.

The rearrangement links TRBV19 to TRBJ2-1; D gene uncertain. Trimming took 6 bases from V and 9 from J, leaving 9 bases between them. The CDR3 runs to 11 residues. Germline V gene lookup returns CDR1 LNHDA and CDR2 SQIVND (reference sequence). CDR3 amino acids: CASSLLSEQFF. Written as DNA, the CDR3 is TGTGCCAGTAGCCTGCTCAGTGAGCAGTTCTTC.